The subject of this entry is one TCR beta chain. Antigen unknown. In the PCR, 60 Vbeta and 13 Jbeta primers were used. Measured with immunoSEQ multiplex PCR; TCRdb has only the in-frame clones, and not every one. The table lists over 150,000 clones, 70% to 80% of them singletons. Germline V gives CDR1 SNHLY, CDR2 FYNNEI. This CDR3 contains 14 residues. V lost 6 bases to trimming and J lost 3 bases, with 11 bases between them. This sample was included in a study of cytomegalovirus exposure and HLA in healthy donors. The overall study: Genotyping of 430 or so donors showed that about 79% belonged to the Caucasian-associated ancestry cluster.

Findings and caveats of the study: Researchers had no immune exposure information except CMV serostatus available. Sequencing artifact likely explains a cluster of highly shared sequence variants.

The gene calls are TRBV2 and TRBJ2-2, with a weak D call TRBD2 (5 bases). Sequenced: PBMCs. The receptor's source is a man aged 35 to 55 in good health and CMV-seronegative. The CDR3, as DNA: TGTGCCAGCAGGAATGAGGGCCACACCGGGGAGCTGTTTTTT. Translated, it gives CASRNEGHTGELFF.